This TCR beta chain comes out of a study of cytotoxic CD8 clonotypes in ibrutinib-treated CLL. At the level of the study: Samples showed on average around 260,000 productive templates and 94,082 productive rearrangements.

The CDR3 is 15 residues long. Germline loops: CDR1 SNHLY, CDR2 FYNNEI. V trimming: 7 bases; J trimming: 4 bases; junction bases outside the gene matches: 9. General study points: In comparison with age-matched healthy donors, baseline clonality was higher and tracked circulating CD8+ T-cell counts. Rare overall, public clonotypes shrank or held steady under therapy.

This clone was observed once. Its antigen is still unknown. Frozen PBMC stocks contributed roughly 2 micrograms of genomic DNA to the TCR beta libraries. TCRdb's copy holds only in-frame clones and misses some; the assay was immunoSEQ multiplex PCR. Among hundreds of thousands of clones listed, about four fifths were seen once. The chain carries TRBV2 and TRBJ2-5, with 10 bases matching TRBD2. The receptor was derived from a human donor with chronic lymphocytic leukemia. The material sequenced was PBMCs, taken after 12 months of ibrutinib treatment. The CDR3 reads CASNYRLAGRETQYF. The CDR3 DNA follows: TGTGCCAGCAACTACCGACTAGCGGGTCGAGAGACCCAGTACTTC.